The sequence of this TCR beta chain was determined in a study of T cell responses to AZD1222 COVID-19 vaccine (dated by TCRdb to the early 2020s). Regarding the study in general: AZD1222 recipients whose second dose came at about 4 weeks and those whose second dose came at about 12 weeks were combined into one group, since spike-specific TCR depth and breadth did not differ between the two schedules. Trial participants were enrolled by age into subgroups of 18-55, 56-69 and 70-plus years, and around 150, 28 and 57 TCR-sequenced participants, respectively, were included in these subgroups. TCR sequencing covered fewer than 250 trial participants: 200 to 210 given two doses of AZD1222 and 26 given two doses of MenACWY control vaccine. The research as a whole found: Because no day 14 peak-response samples were available, the repertoires could be characterized only after the peak T cell response. The 56-69-year group was small, and its depth increase did not reach significance, likely because of low power. Conclusions about previously exposed vaccinees were limited because only six AZD1222 recipients were SARS-CoV-2 seropositive at baseline. Vaccine-associated CD4 TCRs spanned the whole spike protein, with dominant responses in regions 160-218 and 743-854. Participants were mostly white British, with more females than males. The authors suggested clonal diversity may have been underestimated. A significant rise in spike-specific TCR breadth and depth was observed after two AZD1222 doses relative to day 0 and relative to MenACWY recipients. Reportedly, close to half of the unique spike-specific TCRs recognized epitopes lying outside the regions that are mutated in the B.1.351 and B.1.1.7 variants.

A distance of 10 bases separates the germline ends of V and J, which lose 4 bases and 1 base respectively. CDR1 is given as MDHEN and CDR2 as SYDVKM, both from the germline V gene. CDR3 length: 14 amino acids, cysteine to phenylalanine. The CDR3 DNA has 42 bases and is translated from base 1. The CDR3 regions of human TCRbeta chains were subjected to immunosequencing. The original pipeline was this. TCRs in the repertoires were compared against a reference library of SARS-CoV-2-specific TCRs that had been generated with the MIRA antigen-specificity platform. Breadth was defined as the fraction of unique TCRs that were SARS-CoV-2-associated, and depth was defined as the fraction of total T cells that were SARS-CoV-2-associated. Each spike-specific TCR was assigned to its reactive spike region and to a CD4 or CD8 class using the MIRA data. Log10-transformed breadth and depth values were compared by one-way ANOVA with Sidak's multiple comparisons tests. TCRdb carries this immuneACCESS record with in-frame sequences only. Its versions omit some clonotypes, under half of them owing to an unresolved V gene in the studies checked, with the rest unexplained. From that table come the V and J calls and clone size; the DNA was used to work out D and trimming. The sample includes about 95,000 clones, with roughly 91% observed a single time. About 3.9% of the sample lies in the top ten.

Sample time point, as interpreted from the label and publication: baseline before first vaccination. Vaccinee samples came from UK trials COV001 and COV002, including a single-blind randomized controlled phase 2/3 trial of AZD1222 (ChAdOx1 nCoV-19) in healthy adults. Trial participant PBMC samples were collected at day 0 and day 28 after the second dose for TCRbeta chain sequencing. As for this clone: Its antigen is still unknown. No much larger clonotype is one base removed from it; base qualities were not supplied.

The specimen was peripheral blood, collected on day 0 of AZD1222 vaccination. The TCR originated in an adult in good health. The V gene is TRBV28 and the J gene is TRBJ1-2, with no reliable assignment of the D segment. The sequenced DNA: TGTGCCAGCAGTTCGCCAGGACTTAACTATGGCTACACCTTC. It translates as CASSSPGLNYGYTF.